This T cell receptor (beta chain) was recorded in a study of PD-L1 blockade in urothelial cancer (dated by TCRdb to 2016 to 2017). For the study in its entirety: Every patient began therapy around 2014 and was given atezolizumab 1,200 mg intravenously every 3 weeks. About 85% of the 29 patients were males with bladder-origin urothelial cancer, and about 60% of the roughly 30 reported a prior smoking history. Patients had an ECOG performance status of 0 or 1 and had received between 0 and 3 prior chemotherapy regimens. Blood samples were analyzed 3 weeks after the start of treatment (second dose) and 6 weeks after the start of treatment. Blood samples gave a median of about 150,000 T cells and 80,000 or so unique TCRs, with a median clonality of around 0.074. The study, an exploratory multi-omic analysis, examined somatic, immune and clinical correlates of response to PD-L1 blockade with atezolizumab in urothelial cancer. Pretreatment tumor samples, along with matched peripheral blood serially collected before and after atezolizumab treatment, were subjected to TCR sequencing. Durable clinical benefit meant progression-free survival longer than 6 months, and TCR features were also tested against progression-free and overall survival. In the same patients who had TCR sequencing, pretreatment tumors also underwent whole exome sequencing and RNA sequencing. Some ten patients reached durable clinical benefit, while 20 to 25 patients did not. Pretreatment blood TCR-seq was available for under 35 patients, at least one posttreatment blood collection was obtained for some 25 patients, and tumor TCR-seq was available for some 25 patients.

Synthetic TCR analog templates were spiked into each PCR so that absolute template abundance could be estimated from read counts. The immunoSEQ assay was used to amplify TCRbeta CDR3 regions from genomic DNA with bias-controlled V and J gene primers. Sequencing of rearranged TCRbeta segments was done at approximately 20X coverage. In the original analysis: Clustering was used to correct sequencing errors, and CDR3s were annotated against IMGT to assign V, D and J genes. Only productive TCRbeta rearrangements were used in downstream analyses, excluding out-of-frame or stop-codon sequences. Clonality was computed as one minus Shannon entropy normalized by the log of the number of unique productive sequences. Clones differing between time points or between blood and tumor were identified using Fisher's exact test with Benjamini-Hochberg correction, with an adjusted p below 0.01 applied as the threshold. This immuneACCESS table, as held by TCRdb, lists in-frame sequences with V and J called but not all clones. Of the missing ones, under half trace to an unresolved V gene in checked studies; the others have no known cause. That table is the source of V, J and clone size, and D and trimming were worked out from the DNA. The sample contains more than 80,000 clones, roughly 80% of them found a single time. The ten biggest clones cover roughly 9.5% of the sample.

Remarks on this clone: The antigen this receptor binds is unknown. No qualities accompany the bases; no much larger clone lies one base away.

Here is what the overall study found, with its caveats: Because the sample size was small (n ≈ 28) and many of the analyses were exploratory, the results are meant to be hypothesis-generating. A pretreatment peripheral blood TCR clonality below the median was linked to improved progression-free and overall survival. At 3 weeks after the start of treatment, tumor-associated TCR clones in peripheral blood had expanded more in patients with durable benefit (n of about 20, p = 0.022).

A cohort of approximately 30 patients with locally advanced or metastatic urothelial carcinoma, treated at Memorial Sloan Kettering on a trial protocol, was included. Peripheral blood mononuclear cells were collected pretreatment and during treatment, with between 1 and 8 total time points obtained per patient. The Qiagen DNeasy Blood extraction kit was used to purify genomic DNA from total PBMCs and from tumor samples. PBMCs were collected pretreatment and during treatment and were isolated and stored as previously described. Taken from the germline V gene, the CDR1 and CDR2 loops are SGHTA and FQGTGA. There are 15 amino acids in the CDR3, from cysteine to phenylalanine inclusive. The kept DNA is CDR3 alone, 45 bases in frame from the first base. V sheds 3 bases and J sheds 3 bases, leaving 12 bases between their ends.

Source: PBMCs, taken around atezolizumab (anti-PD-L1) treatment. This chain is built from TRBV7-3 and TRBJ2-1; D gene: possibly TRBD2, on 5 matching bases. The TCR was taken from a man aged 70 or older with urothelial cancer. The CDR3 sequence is CASSLGAVHYNEQFF. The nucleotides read TGTGCCAGCAGCTTGGGAGCGGTTCACTACAATGAGCAGTTCTTC.